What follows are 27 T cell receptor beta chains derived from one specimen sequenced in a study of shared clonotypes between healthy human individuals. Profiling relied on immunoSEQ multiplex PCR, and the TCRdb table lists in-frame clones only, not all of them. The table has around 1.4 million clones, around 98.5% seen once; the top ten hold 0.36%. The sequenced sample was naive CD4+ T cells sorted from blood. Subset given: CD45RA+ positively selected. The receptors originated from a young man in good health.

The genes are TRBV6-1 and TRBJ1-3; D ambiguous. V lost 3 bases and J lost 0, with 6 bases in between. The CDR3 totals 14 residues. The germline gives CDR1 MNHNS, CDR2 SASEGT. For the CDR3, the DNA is TGTGCCAGCAGTGATTGGACCTCTGGAAACACCATATATTTT. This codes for CASSDWTSGNTIYF.

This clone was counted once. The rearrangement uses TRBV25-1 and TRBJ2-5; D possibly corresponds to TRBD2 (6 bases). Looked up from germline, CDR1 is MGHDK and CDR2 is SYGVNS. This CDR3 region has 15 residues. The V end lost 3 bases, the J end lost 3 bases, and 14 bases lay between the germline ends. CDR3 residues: CASSERGDREETQYF. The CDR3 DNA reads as TGTGCCAGCAGTGAGCGGGGTGACAGAGAAGAGACCCAGTACTTC.

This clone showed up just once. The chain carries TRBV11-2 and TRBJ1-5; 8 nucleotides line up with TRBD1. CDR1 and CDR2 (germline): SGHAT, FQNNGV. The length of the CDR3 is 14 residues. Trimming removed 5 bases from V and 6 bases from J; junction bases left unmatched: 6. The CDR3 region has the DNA TGTGCCAGCAGCCCCAGGGGGCTCGGTCAGCCCCAGCATTTT. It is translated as CASSPRGLGQPQHF.

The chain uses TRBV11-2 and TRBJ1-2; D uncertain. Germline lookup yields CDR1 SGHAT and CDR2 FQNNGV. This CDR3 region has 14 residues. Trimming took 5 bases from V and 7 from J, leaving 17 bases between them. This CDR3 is CASSLGRAATGYTF. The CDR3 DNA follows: TGTGCCAGCAGCCTAGGGAGGGCAGCTACTGGCTACACCTTC.

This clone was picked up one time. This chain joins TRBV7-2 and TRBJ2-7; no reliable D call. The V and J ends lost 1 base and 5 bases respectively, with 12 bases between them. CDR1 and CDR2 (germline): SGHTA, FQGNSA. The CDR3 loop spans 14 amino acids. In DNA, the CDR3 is TGTGCCAGCAGCTTAGTTTTAGGGTTGGACGAGCAGTACTTC. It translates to CASSLVLGLDEQYF. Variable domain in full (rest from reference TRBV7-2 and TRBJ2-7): GAGVSQSPSNKVTEKGKDVELRCDPISGHTALYWYRQSLGQGLEFLIYFQGNSAPDKSGLPSDRFSAERTGGSVSTLTIQRTQQEDSAVYLCASSLVLGLDEQYFGPGTRLTVT.

The chain's CDR3 is CAWSEFNARNTF. In DNA, the CDR3 is TGTGCCTGGAGTGAATTTAACGCCCGGAACACCTTC. The chain links TRBV30 to TRBJ1-2; D unclear. Germline loops: CDR1 GTSNPN, CDR2 SVGIG (reference sequence). The CDR3 has 12 residues. Trimming took 1 base from V and 12 from J, leaving 15 bases between them.

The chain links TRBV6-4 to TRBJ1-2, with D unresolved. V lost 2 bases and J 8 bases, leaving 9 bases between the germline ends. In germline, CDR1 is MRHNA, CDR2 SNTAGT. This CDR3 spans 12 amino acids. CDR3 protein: CASSDLKGGYTF. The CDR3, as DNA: TGTGCCAGCAGTGACCTAAAAGGAGGCTACACCTTC.

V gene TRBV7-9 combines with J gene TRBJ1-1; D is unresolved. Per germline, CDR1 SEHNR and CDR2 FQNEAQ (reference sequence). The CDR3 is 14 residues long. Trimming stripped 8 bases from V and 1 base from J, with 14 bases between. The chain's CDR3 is CASLGDFRNTEAFF. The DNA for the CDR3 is TGTGCCAGCTTGGGCGATTTTAGGAACACTGAAGCTTTCTTT.

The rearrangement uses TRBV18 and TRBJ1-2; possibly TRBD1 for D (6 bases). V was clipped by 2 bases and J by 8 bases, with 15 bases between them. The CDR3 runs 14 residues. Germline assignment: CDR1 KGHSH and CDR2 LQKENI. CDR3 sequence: CASSPDRSLSGYTF. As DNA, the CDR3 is TGTGCCAGCTCACCAGACAGGAGCCTTAGCGGCTACACCTTC.

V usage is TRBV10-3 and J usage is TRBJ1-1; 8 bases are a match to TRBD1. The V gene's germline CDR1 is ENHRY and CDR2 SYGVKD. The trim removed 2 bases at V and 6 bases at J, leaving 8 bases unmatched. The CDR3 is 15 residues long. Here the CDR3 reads CAISEPRQGRSEAFF. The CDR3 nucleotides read TGTGCCATCAGTGAGCCGAGACAGGGGAGGTCTGAAGCTTTCTTT.

The DNA of the CDR3 is TGCAGCGTTGAACTAGCGGGAGTTTACGAGCAGTACTTC. Encoded protein: CSVELAGVYEQYF. This chain connects TRBV29-1 to TRBJ2-7; TRBD2 aligns across 10 bases. The J segment lost 4 bases and the V segment lost 2 bases, leaving 2 bases of the junction unmatched. Germline V gives CDR1 SQVTM, CDR2 ANQGSEA. The CDR3 length is 13 residues.

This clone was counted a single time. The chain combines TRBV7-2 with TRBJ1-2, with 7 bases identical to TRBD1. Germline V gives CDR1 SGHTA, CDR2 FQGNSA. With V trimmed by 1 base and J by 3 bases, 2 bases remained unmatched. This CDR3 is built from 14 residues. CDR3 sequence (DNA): TGTGCCAGCAGCTTAGTTACAGGGGACTATGGCTACACCTTC. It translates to CASSLVTGDYGYTF.

In nucleotides, the CDR3 is TGTGCCAGCAGCTCGAGCGCGGGGGAGGAAGGTGAAGCTTTCTTT. Protein sequence: CASSSSAGEEGEAFF. This sequence joins TRBV7-9 and TRBJ1-1, with TRBD1 as a possible D gene (5 bases). This CDR3 is built from 15 residues. CDR1 SEHNR and CDR2 FQNEAQ come from the germline V gene (reference sequence). V was clipped by 4 bases and J by 7 bases, with 19 bases between them.

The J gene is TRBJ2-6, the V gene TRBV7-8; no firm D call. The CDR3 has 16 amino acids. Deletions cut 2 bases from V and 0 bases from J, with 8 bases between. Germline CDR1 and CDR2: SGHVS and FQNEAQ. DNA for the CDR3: TGTGCCAGCAGCTTATTACTCGGCTCTGGGGCCAACGTCCTGACTTTC. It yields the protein CASSLLLGSGANVLTF.

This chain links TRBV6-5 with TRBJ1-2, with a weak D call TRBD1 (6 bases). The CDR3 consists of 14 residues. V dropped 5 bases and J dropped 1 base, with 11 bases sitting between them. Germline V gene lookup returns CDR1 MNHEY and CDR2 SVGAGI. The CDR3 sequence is CASSAFRGNYGYTF. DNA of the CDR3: TGTGCCAGCAGTGCCTTCAGGGGTAACTATGGCTACACCTTC.

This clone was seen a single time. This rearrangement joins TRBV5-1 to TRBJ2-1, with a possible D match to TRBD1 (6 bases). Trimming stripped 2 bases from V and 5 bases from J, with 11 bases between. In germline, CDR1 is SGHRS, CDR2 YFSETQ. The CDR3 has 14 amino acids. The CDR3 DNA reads TGCGCCAGCAGCTTAGCCACAGGGAACAATGAGCAGTTCTTC. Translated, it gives CASSLATGNNEQFF.

CDR3 protein: CASSQAEREVETQYF. The CDR3 DNA reads TGTGCCAGCAGCCAAGCGGAGCGGGAGGTTGAGACCCAGTACTTC. V and J are TRBV4-2 and TRBJ2-5; 9 bases fit TRBD2. The CDR3 is made up of 15 amino acids. The germline V gene encodes CDR1 LGHNA and CDR2 YNFKEQ. V gave up 1 base and J gave up 5 bases; unmatched junction bases: 5.

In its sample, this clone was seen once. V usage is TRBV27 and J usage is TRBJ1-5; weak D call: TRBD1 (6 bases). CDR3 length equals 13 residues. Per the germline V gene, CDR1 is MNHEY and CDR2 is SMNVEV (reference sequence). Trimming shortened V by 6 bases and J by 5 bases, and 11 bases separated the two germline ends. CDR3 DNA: TGTGCCAGCAGCCGACAGGTAGATCAGCCCCAGCATTTT. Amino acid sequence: CASSRQVDQPQHF.

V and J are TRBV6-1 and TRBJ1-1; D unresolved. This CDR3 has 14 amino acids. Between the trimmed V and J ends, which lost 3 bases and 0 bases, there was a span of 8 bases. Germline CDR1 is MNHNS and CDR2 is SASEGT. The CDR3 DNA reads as TGTGCCAGCAGTGAGCAGATCTTGAACACTGAAGCTTTCTTT. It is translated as CASSEQILNTEAFF.

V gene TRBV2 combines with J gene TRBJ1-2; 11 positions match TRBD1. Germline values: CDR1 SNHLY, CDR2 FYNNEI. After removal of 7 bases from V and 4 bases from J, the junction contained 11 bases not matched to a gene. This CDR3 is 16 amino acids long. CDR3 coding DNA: TGTGCCAGCACCTTCCGAGCCGGGACAGGGGGCTATGGCTACACCTTC. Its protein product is CASTFRAGTGGYGYTF.

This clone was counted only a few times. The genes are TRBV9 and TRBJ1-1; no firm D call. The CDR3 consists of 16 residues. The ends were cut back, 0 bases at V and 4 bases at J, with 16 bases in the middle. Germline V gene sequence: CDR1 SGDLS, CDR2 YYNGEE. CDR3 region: CASSVGSDGKFTEAFF. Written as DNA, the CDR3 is TGTGCCAGCAGCGTAGGATCTGACGGTAAATTCACTGAAGCTTTCTTT.

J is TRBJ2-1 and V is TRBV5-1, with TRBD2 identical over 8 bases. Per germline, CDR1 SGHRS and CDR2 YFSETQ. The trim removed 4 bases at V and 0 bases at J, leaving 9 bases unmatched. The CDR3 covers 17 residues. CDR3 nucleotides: TGCGCCAGCAGCGTATCTCTAGCGGGCAGCTCCTACAATGAGCAGTTCTTC. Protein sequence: CASSVSLAGSSYNEQFF.

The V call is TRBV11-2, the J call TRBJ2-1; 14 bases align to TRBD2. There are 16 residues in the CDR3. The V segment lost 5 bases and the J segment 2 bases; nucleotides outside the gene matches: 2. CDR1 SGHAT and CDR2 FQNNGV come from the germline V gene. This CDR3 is CASSQGLAGAYNEQFF. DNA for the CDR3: TGTGCCAGCAGCCAGGGACTAGCGGGGGCCTACAATGAGCAGTTCTTC.

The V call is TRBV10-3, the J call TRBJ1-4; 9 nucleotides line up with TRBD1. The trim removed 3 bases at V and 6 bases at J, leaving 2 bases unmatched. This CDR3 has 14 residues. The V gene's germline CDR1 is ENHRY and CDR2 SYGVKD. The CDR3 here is CAISERQGDEKLFF. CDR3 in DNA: TGTGCCATCAGTGAACGACAGGGGGATGAAAAACTGTTTTTT.

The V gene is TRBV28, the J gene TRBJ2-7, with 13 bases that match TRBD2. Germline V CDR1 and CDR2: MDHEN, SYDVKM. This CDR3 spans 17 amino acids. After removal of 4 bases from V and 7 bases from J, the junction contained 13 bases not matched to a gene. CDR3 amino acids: CASSSPATSGRAKEQYF. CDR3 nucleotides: TGTGCCAGCAGTTCTCCCGCAACTAGCGGGAGGGCCAAAGAGCAGTACTTC. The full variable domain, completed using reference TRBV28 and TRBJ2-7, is DVKVTQSSRYLVKRTGEKVFLECVQDMDHENMFWYRQDPGLGLRLIYFSYDVKMKEKGDIPEGYSVSREKKERFSLILESASTNQTSMYLCASSSPATSGRAKEQYFGPGTRLTVT.

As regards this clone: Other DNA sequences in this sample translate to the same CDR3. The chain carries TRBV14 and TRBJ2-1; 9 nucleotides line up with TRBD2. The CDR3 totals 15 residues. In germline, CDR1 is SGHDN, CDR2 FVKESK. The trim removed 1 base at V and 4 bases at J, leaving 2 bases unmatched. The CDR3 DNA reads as TGTGCCAGCAGCCAAGGGCTAGCGGGATACAATGAGCAGTTCTTC. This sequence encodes CASSQGLAGYNEQFF. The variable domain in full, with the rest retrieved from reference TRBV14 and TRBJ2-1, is EAGVTQFPSHSVIEKGQTVTLRCDPISGHDNLYWYRRVMGKEIKFLLHFVKESKQDESGMPNNRFLAERTGGTYSTLKVQPAELEDSGVYFCASSQGLAGYNEQFFGPGTRLTVL.

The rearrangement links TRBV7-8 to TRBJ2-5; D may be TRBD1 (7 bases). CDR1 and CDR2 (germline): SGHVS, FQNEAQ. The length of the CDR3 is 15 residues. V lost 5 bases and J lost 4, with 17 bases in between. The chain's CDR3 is CASSQGGLPGETQYF. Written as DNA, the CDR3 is TGTGCCAGCAGCCAGGGGGGACTGCCGGGAGAGACCCAGTACTTC.